The 29 T cell receptor beta chains in this list originate from one sample, sequenced in a study of memory CD8 T cells in hepatitis C reinfection. Produced via immunoSEQ multiplex PCR; TCRdb's table is partial and in-frame only. The sample has 35,000 to 50,000 clones, more than 75% seen once. Time point meaning: peak reinfection, 3 to 8 weeks after reinfection detection. Sorted cells were sequenced directly ex vivo without any in vitro expansion. Material: naive CD8+ T cells sorted from blood. The source of these receptors is a man younger than 35 with hepatitis C virus infection.

The chain is built from TRBV20-1 and TRBJ1-1, with D possibly matching TRBD1 (5 bases). The CDR3 loop spans 11 amino acids. V was trimmed by 3 bases and J by 11 bases, leaving 13 bases between them. Germline-derived CDR1 and CDR2 are DFQATT and SNEGSKA (reference sequence). CDR3 in amino acids: CSARGPSRAFF. The CDR3 nucleotides read TGCAGTGCTAGGGGGCCCAGTCGGGCTTTCTTT.

This chain uses TRBV2 with TRBJ2-7, with D tentatively TRBD2 (6 bases). The germline gives CDR1 SNHLY, CDR2 FYNNEI. Trimming took 2 bases from V and 6 from J, leaving 14 bases between them. The CDR3 consists of 14 residues. The CDR3, as DNA: TGTGCCAGCAGTGAAAGCGGGTGGGGGAGCGAGCAGTACTTC. Translation gives CASSESGWGSEQYF.

The gene calls are TRBV2 and TRBJ2-5, with 12 bases identical to TRBD1. The DNA end favors TRBJ2-7, so the J call may be wrong. The CDR3 sequence is 16 residues long. CDR1 and CDR2 from the germline V gene are SNHLY and FYNNEI. The CDR3 nucleotides read TGTGCCAGCAGTGAACGGGGGACAGGGGGCGTTTACGAGCAGTACTTC. Translation gives CASSERGTGGVYEQYF.

The V call is TRBV5-1, the J call TRBJ2-7; 9 bases fit TRBD1. Germline loops: CDR1 SGHRS, CDR2 YFSETQ. CDR3 length: 14 residues. J was trimmed by 3 bases and V by 3 bases; bases with no gene match: 4. CDR3 amino acids: CASSYGTGSYEQYF. In DNA, the CDR3 is TGCGCCAGCAGCTACGGGACAGGGAGCTACGAGCAGTACTTC.

In its sample, this clone was seen a few times. The chain recombines TRBV5-1 with TRBJ2-7; 10 nucleotides align to TRBD1. The CDR3 consists of 14 residues. V dropped 3 bases and J dropped 6; count of bases not matched to a gene: 6. Germline CDR1 reads SGHRS; CDR2 reads YFSETQ. For the CDR3, the DNA is TGCGCCAGCAGCTCTGGACAGGGGGTGGGCGAGCAGTACTTC. Translation gives CASSSGQGVGEQYF.

The chain combines TRBV7-8 with TRBJ1-2; 10 nucleotides match TRBD1. After removal of 5 bases from V and 5 bases from J, the junction contained 8 bases not matched to a gene. This CDR3 region has 15 residues. Per germline, CDR1 SGHVS and CDR2 FQNEAQ. CDR3: CASSLGTGDTYGYTF. The CDR3 region has the DNA TGTGCCAGCAGCCTAGGGACAGGGGACACTTATGGCTACACCTTC.

This sequence joins TRBV30 and TRBJ2-1, with TRBD2 identical over 7 bases. This CDR3 comprises 14 residues. V lost 0 bases, J lost 9 bases, and 8 bases stayed unmatched. Germline assignment: CDR1 GTSNPN and CDR2 SVGIG (reference sequence). The CDR3 spells CAWSVQVWGGEQFF. The CDR3 DNA reads TGTGCCTGGAGTGTACAGGTGTGGGGGGGTGAGCAGTTCTTC.

The chain is built from TRBV9 and TRBJ1-3; D ambiguous. CDR3 length: 15 amino acids. Trimming shortened V by 4 bases and J by 4 bases, and 15 bases separated the two germline ends. Germline V lookup: CDR1 SGDLS, CDR2 YYNGEE. CDR3 sequence reads: CASSPDSLAGNTIYF. Written as DNA, the CDR3 is TGTGCCAGCAGCCCTGACTCACTAGCCGGAAACACCATATATTTT.

V usage is TRBV6-6 and J usage is TRBJ2-5; D possibly corresponds to TRBD1 (5 bases). This CDR3 comprises 15 residues. V dropped 2 bases and J dropped 1 base, with 11 bases sitting between them. Looked up from germline, CDR1 is MNHNY and CDR2 is SVGAGI (reference sequence). The CDR3 loop is CASSYTRQFQETQYF. CDR3 nucleotides: TGTGCCAGCAGTTACACCCGACAGTTCCAAGAGACCCAGTACTTC.

The rearrangement links TRBV5-1 to TRBJ1-6; TRBD1 might be the D (6 bases). This CDR3 has 16 amino acids. The germline V gene encodes CDR1 SGHRS and CDR2 YFSETQ. The ends were cut back, 3 bases at V and 3 bases at J, with 13 bases in the middle. Here the CDR3 reads CASSYGGGDYNSPLHF. In DNA form, the CDR3 reads TGCGCCAGCAGCTACGGGGGGGGCGACTATAATTCACCCCTCCACTTT.

The rearrangement joins TRBV19 to TRBJ1-1; the D is unclear. There are 15 residues in the CDR3. Trimming took off 1 base at V and 0 bases at J, with 9 bases between the two ends. Germline V gene data show CDR1 as LNHDA and CDR2 as SQIVND (reference sequence). The CDR3 sequence is CASSIGREMNTEAFF. As DNA, the CDR3 is TGTGCCAGTAGTATAGGGAGGGAGATGAACACTGAAGCTTTCTTT.

V is TRBV28 and J is TRBJ2-5, with D perhaps matching TRBD2 (6 bases). The closer fit of TRBJ2-7 to the DNA end suggests the J call may be wrong. The CDR3 is made up of 14 amino acids. Germline CDR1 reads MDHEN; CDR2 reads SYDVKM. The CDR3 region has the DNA TGTGCCAGCAGTTTCGGAGGGAGCTCCTACGAGCAGTACTTC. The encoded protein is CASSFGGSSYEQYF.

The V and J genes are TRBV6-5 and TRBJ1-1; the D gene is possibly TRBD1 (5 bases). The germline gives CDR1 MNHEY, CDR2 SVGAGI. This CDR3 has 14 amino acids. V was clipped by 7 bases and J by 0 bases, with 12 bases between them. The CDR3 region is CASKQDEMNTEAFF. Written as DNA, the CDR3 is TGTGCCAGCAAACAGGATGAGATGAACACTGAAGCTTTCTTT.

V gene TRBV5-6 combines with J gene TRBJ2-3; D not certain. This CDR3 is 12 amino acids long. Trimming left V 0 bases short and J 3 bases short, with 2 bases between. In germline, CDR1 is SGHDT, CDR2 YYEEEE. CDR3 residues: CASSLATDTQYF. As DNA, the CDR3 is TGTGCCAGCAGCTTGGCAACAGATACGCAGTATTTT.

This chain joins TRBV10-2 and TRBJ2-3; 8 positions agree with TRBD2. V dropped 4 bases and J dropped 0; count of bases not matched to a gene: 6. CDR3 length equals 16 residues. The germline CDR1 and CDR2 sequences are WSHSY and SAAADI. This chain's CDR3 is CASSGEASGSTDTQYF. The CDR3, as DNA: TGCGCCAGCAGTGGAGAGGCTAGCGGGAGCACAGATACGCAGTATTTT.

This chain uses TRBV27 with TRBJ1-1; the D gene is possibly TRBD1 (5 bases). The V gene lost 6 bases and the J gene lost 0 bases, with 11 bases spanning the gap. The CDR3 is 14 residues long. Germline lookup yields CDR1 MNHEY and CDR2 SMNVEV (reference sequence). The CDR3 loop is CASSVGVVNTEAFF. CDR3 sequence (DNA): TGTGCCAGCAGCGTAGGGGTGGTGAACACTGAAGCTTTCTTT.

The chain has TRBV27 and TRBJ1-1; no clear D gene. Trimming cost V 2 bases and J 2 bases, with 6 bases left between them. The CDR3 has 13 amino acids. Per the germline V gene, CDR1 is MNHEY and CDR2 is SMNVEV (reference sequence). This chain's CDR3 is CASSLGSNTEAFF. Here the CDR3 DNA reads TGTGCCAGCAGTTTAGGGAGTAACACTGAAGCTTTCTTT.

V usage is TRBV19 and J usage is TRBJ1-1, with 12 positions matching TRBD1. Germline CDR1 is LNHDA and CDR2 is SQIVND (reference sequence). The CDR3 has 18 residues. Trimming at V came to 0 bases and at J to 1 base, leaving 6 bases not matched to a gene. The CDR3 here is CASSIEGGQGAWNTEAFF. The CDR3 nucleotides read TGTGCCAGTAGTATAGAGGGGGGACAGGGGGCTTGGAACACTGAAGCTTTCTTT.

The gene calls are TRBV6-6 and TRBJ2-1, with D possibly TRBD2 on 7 matching bases. Germline loops: CDR1 MNHNY, CDR2 SVGAGI (reference sequence). V was clipped by 4 bases and J by 7 bases, with 14 bases between them. The CDR3 sequence is 14 residues long. CDR3 DNA sequence: TGTGCCAGCAGTTGGGGGCGGGGAGGGAATGAGCAGTTCTTC. This encodes CASSWGRGGNEQFF.

This sequence joins TRBV9 and TRBJ2-2; D unresolved. The V and J ends lost 4 bases and 1 base respectively, with 11 bases between them. The CDR3 is 15 amino acids. Germline-derived CDR1 and CDR2 are SGDLS and YYNGEE. CDR3 region: CASSPGQLNTGELFF. For the CDR3, the DNA is TGTGCCAGCAGCCCAGGCCAGCTGAACACCGGGGAGCTGTTTTTT.

The chain has TRBV4-1 and TRBJ1-2, with 7 bases matching TRBD1. Germline V gene sequence: CDR1 MGHRA, CDR2 YSYEKL. V trimming: 4 bases; J trimming: 6 bases; junction bases outside the gene matches: 8. CDR3 size: 14 residues. CDR3 nucleotide sequence: TGCGCCAGCAGCCTAGGACAGGCCGGGGATGGCTACACCTTC. Translating gives CASSLGQAGDGYTF.

The rearrangement links TRBV4-3 to TRBJ1-1; D gene uncertain. Per germline, CDR1 LGHNA and CDR2 YSLEER. Trimming removed 3 bases from V and 5 bases from J, with 7 bases in between. This CDR3 region has 12 residues. Written as DNA, the CDR3 is TGCGCCAGCAGCCACACCGGGACTGAAGCTTTCTTT. Translating it yields CASSHTGTEAFF.

CDR3 in DNA: TGTGCCAGCAGCTTAGAAGCTATGACGGGAGCGTCCTACAATGAGCAGTTCTTC. The encoded protein is CASSLEAMTGASYNEQFF. The rearrangement links TRBV7-9 to TRBJ2-1, with D tentatively TRBD2 (6 bases). There are 18 residues in the CDR3. V was shortened by 1 base and J by 1 base, with 17 bases between the two germline ends. Germline V CDR1 and CDR2: SEHNR, FQNEAQ (reference sequence).

This clone was found once. The rearrangement joins TRBV27 to TRBJ2-1; 8 positions match TRBD1. Germline V gene data show CDR1 as MNHEY and CDR2 as SMNVEV (reference sequence). The CDR3 totals 16 residues. After removal of 1 base from V and 5 bases from J, the junction contained 7 bases not matched to a gene. The CDR3 spells CASSLLTGTGNNEQFF. The CDR3 nucleotides are TGTGCCAGCAGTTTATTGACCGGGACAGGCAACAATGAGCAGTTCTTC.

The V call is TRBV5-6, the J call TRBJ2-5; D may be TRBD1 (6 bases). Germline CDR1 reads SGHDT; CDR2 reads YYEEEE. The CDR3 length is 19 residues. V was pared by 0 bases and J by 1 base, with 22 bases between. The CDR3 DNA is TGTGCCAGCAGCTTGGTCTCACCTTTTGGGACACCCATCCAAGAGACCCAGTACTTC. It encodes CASSLVSPFGTPIQETQYF.

About this clone itself: A junction end diverges from the germline sequence, so it may reflect a read error. The genes are TRBV28 and TRBJ1-2; the D is unclear. The CDR3 is 13 residues long. CDR1 is MDHEN, CDR2 SYDVKM, per germline. The CDR3 loop reads CASSFLTLGHSKF. The CDR3 nucleotides read TGTGCCAGCAGTTTTTTAACGCTCGGTCATTCCAAGTTC.

This chain connects TRBV5-1 to TRBJ1-4; TRBD1 matches 7 bases. The CDR3 covers 16 residues. With V trimmed by 1 base and J by 6 bases, 9 bases remained unmatched. The germline V gene encodes CDR1 SGHRS and CDR2 YFSETQ. Here the CDR3 reads CASSLSRGRWYEKLFF. CDR3 nucleotide sequence: TGCGCCAGCAGCTTGTCAAGGGGGCGATGGTATGAAAAACTGTTTTTT.

This chain connects TRBV4-1 to TRBJ2-1; 7 bases fit TRBD2. The ends lost 7 bases at V and 0 bases at J; junction bases unmatched: 9. CDR1 MGHRA and CDR2 YSYEKL come from the germline V gene. CDR3 size: 16 residues. The CDR3 region is CASNPIAGSSYNEQFF. As DNA, the CDR3 is TGCGCCAGCAACCCCATAGCGGGCAGCTCCTACAATGAGCAGTTCTTC.

The chain links TRBV10-3 to TRBJ2-3, with 9 bases identical to TRBD2. This CDR3 region has 21 residues. Per germline, CDR1 ENHRY and CDR2 SYGVKD. The J segment lost 2 bases and the V segment lost 3 bases, leaving 21 bases of the junction unmatched. CDR3 sequence (DNA): TGTGCCATCAGTGACCCATCGACCCCCTCTGAGCGGGAGGCCTTCACAGATACGCAGTATTTT. Amino acid sequence: CAISDPSTPSEREAFTDTQYF.